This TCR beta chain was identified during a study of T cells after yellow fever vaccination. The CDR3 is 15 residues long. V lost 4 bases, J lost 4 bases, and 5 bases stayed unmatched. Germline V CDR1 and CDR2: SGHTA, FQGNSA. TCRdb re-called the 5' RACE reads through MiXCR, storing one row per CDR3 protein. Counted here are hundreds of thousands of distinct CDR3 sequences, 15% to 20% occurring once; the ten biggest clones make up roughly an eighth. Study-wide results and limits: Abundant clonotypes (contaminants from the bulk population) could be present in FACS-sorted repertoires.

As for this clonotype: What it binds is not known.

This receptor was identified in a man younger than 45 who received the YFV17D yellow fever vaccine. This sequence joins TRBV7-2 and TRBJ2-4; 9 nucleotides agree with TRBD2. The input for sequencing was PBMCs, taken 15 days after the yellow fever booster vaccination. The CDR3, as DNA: TGTGCCAGCAGCTCTCAGACTAGCGGTAAAAACATTCAGTACTTC. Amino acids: CASSSQTSGKNIQYF.